Reported below is one T cell receptor beta chain. This record comes from a study of blood T cell repertoires in COVID-19. The CDR3 is 15 residues long. Unmatched junction bases numbered 14, after V lost 6 bases and J lost 8 bases. Germline-derived CDR1 and CDR2 are SGHRS and YFSETQ. Measured with immunoSEQ multiplex PCR; TCRdb has only the in-frame clones, and not every one. The profile shows 250,000 to 350,000 clones, around 87% of them singletons. The sequenced sample was PBMCs or T cells enriched from blood (not recorded which). This chain joins TRBV5-1 and TRBJ2-7, with 10 bases aligning to TRBD1. The origin of this receptor is a woman aged 30 to 39 who had recovered from COVID-19. As DNA, the CDR3 is TGCGCCAGCAACCAAATCCCGGGACAGGGGTCCCAGCAGTACTTC. Translation gives CASNQIPGQGSQQYF.